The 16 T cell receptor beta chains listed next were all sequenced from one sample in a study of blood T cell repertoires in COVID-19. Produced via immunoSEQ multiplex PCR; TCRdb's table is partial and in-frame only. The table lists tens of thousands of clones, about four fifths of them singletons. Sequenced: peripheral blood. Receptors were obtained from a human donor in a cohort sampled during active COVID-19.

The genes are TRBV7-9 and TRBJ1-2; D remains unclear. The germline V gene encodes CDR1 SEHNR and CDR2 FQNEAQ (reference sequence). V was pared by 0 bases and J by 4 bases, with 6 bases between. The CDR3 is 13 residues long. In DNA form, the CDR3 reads TGTGCCAGCAGCTTAGCGGAGTTCTATGGCTACACCTTC. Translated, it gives CASSLAEFYGYTF.

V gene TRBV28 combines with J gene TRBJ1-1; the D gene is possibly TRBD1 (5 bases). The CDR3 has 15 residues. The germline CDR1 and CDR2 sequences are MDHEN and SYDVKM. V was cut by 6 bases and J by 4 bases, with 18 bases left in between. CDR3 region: CASSLGGGLGTEAFF. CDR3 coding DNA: TGTGCCAGCAGCCTGGGGGGGGGATTAGGCACTGAAGCTTTCTTT.

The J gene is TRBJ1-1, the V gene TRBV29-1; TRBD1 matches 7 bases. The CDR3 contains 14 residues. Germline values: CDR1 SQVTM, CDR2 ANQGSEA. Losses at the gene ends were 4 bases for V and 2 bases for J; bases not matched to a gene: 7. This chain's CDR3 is CSVAPGQLNTEAFF. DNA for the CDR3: TGCAGCGTTGCCCCGGGACAGTTAAACACTGAAGCTTTCTTT.

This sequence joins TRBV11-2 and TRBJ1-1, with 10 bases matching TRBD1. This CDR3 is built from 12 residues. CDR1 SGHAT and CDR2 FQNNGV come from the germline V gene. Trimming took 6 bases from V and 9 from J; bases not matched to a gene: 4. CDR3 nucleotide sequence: TGTGCCAGCAGTTGGACAGGGGGACAAGCTTTCTTT. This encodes CASSWTGGQAFF.

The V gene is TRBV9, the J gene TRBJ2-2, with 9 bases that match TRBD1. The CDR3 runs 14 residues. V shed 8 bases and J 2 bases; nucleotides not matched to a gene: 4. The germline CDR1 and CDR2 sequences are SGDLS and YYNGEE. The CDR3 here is CASGQGLNTGELFF. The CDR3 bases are TGTGCCAGTGGACAGGGGCTTAACACCGGGGAGCTGTTTTTT.

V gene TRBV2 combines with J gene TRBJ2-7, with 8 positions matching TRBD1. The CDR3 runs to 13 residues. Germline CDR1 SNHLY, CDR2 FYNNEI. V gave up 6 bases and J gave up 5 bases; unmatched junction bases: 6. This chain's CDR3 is CASRTGVVHEQYF. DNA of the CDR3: TGTGCCAGCAGGACAGGGGTTGTACACGAGCAGTACTTC.

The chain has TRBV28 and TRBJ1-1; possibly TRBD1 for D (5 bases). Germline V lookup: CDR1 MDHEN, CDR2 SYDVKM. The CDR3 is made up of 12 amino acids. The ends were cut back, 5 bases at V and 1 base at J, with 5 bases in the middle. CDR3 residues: CASSGANTEAFF. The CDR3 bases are TGTGCCAGCAGTGGGGCGAACACTGAAGCTTTCTTT. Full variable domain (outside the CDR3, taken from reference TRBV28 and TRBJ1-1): DVKVTQSSRYLVKRTGEKVFLECVQDMDHENMFWYRQDPGLGLRLIYFSYDVKMKEKGDIPEGYSVSREKKERFSLILESASTNQTSMYLCASSGANTEAFFGQGTRLTVV.

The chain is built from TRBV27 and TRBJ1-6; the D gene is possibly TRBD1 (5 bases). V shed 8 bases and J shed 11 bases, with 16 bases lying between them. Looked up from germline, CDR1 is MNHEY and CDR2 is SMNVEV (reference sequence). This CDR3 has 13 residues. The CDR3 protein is CASGRGGDTPLHF. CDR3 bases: TGTGCCAGCGGGCGGGGGGGGGATACACCCCTCCACTTT.

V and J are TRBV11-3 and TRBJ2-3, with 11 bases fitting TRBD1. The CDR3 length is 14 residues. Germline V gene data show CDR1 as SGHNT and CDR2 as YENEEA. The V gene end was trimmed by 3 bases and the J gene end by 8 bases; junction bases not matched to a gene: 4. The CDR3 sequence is CASSLGQGVGTQYF. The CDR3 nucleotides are TGTGCCAGCAGCTTGGGACAGGGGGTGGGTACGCAGTATTTT.

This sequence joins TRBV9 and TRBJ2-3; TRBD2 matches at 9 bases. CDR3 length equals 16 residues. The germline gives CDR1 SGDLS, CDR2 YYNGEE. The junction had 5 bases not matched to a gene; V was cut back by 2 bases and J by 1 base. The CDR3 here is CASSVIAGAGTDTQYF. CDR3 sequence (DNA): TGTGCCAGCAGCGTCATAGCGGGAGCGGGCACAGATACGCAGTATTTT.

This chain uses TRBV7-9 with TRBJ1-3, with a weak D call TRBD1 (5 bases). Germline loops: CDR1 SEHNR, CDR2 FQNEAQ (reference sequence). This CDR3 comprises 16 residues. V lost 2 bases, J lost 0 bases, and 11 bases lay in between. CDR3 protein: CASSLSGTNSGNTIYF. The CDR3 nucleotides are TGTGCCAGCAGCTTAAGCGGGACTAACTCTGGAAACACCATATATTTT.

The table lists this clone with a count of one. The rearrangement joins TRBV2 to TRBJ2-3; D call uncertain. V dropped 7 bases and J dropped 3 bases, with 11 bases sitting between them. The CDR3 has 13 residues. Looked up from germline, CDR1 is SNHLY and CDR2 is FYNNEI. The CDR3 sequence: CASKSLETDTQYF. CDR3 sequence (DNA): TGTGCCAGCAAATCATTGGAGACAGATACGCAGTATTTT.

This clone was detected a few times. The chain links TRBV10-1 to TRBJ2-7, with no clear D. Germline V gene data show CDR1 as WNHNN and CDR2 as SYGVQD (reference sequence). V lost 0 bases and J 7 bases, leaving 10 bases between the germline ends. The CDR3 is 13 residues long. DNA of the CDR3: TGCGCCAGCAGTGAGTCAACGAGGTTGGAGCAGTACTTC. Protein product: CASSESTRLEQYF.

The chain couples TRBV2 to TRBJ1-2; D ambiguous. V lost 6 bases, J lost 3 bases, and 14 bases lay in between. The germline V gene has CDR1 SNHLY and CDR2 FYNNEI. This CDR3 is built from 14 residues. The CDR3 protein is CASSQDEADYGYTF. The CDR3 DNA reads TGTGCCAGCAGCCAAGACGAAGCGGACTATGGCTACACCTTC.

The CDR3: CASSQKGGNQPQHF. CDR3 sequence (DNA): TGTGCCAGCAGCCAGAAAGGGGGCAATCAGCCCCAGCATTTT. This chain joins TRBV5-5 and TRBJ1-5; a possible D gene is TRBD1 (5 bases). Trimming left V 4 bases short and J 2 bases short, with 10 bases between. This CDR3 comprises 14 residues. Germline V gene lookup returns CDR1 SGHKS and CDR2 YYEKEE (reference sequence).

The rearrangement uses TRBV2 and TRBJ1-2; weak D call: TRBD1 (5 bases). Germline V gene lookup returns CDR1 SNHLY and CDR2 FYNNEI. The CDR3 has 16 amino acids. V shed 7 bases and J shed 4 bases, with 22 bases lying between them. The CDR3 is CASTQDGGPGGYGYTF. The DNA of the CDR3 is TGTGCCAGCACCCAAGATGGAGGGCCGGGGGGCTATGGCTACACCTTC.